The following is a T cell receptor beta chain sequence with its context. Germline V gene data show CDR1 as MGHRA and CDR2 as YSYEKL. J gave up 5 bases and V 0 bases, and 6 bases lay outside the gene matches. This CDR3 spans 15 amino acids. The data were taken from a study of blood T cell repertoires in COVID-19. Assay used: immunoSEQ multiplex PCR; TCRdb lists only in-frame clones, some missing. The sample shows fewer than 350,000 clones, 85% of them seen only once. Living in about two dozen US areas, the participants were between roughly 18 and 90 years of age. The rearrangement uses TRBV4-1 and TRBJ1-1, with 7 nucleotides matching TRBD1. The TCR originated in a woman in her twenties or thirties who had been exposed to COVID-19. The sequencing sample was made of PBMCs or T cells enriched from blood (not recorded which). The CDR3 protein is CASSQDRTGYTEAFF. The DNA for the CDR3 is TGCGCCAGCAGCCAAGATAGGACAGGTTATACTGAAGCTTTCTTT.